This TCR beta chain appears in the sequencing data of a study of cytomegalovirus exposure and HLA in healthy donors (dated by TCRdb to 2016 to 2017). Notes on the research overall: According to an earlier analysis of 587 of the donors, about 170 million T cells yielded roughly 110 million unique TCR beta sequences and about 300 Gb of sequence data. An early release covering more than 500 HLA-typed donors comprised 300 to 350 gigabases of sequencing data and tens of millions of unique TCR sequences. Among the roughly 400 genotyped donors, about 83% belonged to the genetic ancestry cluster associated with self-reported Caucasian donors. The aim of the study was to test whether cataloging public T cell receptors could identify signatures of past pathogen exposure. The T cell repertoires of several hundred subjects were profiled by immunosequencing and related to cytomegalovirus serostatus. In addition to the first cohort of about 650 subjects, a separate validation cohort of about 120 different subjects was used. High-throughput TCR immunosequencing, statistical association of individual TCRs with disease status, and machine learning were combined to predict cytomegalovirus infection status. A later analysis re-examined previously published TCR beta repertoires from about 700 donors and added high-resolution HLA genotyping to investigate patterns of TCR occurrence. Rather than using new phenotypic data, the later analysis identified candidate immune exposures from TCR beta sequences and from how often those sequences occurred across donors. An earlier analysis of 587 of the donors used high-throughput TCR beta sequencing to judge whether each TCR beta V gene segment behaved as functional or pseudogenic. Donor age, sex, ethnicity and CMV serostatus were compiled together with the repertoire data. A later genetic analysis took genome-wide SNP genotypes for about 55% of the 666 donors and used that subset as a discovery cohort. All discovery cohort repertoires had been generated on a single sequencing platform. Class I and class II HLA loci were covered by the typing at four-digit resolution. The number of donors typed differed by locus, with roughly 629-640 for A, B, C, DRB1 and DQB1, roughly 550 for DQA1, 600 to 610 for DPA1, and 450 to 480 for DPB1. Roughly five DR-DQ haplotypes were handled as single units for association and clustering, since linkage in the cohort was strong. Among about 410 genotyped donors of the cohort, an average of about 240,000 unique TCR beta nucleotide sequences was sequenced per donor, of which approximately 19% were non-productive.

With regard to this clone: It has no known antigen specificity. Nothing much larger sits one base from this clone, and base qualities are not available.

General findings and caveats noted by the study authors: The only immune exposure information available for the cohort was CMV serostatus. A later analysis found that most CMV-associated TCR beta chains appeared HLA-restricted, with HLA associations seemingly driven largely by CMV exposure. The classifier was reported to diagnose cytomegalovirus status with high specificity and sensitivity in both the original and validation cohorts. The study listed 150 to 200 TCR beta chains as associated with cytomegalovirus. The authors suggested that the approach could potentially be extended to other disease states and immunological phenotypes. HLA typing was unavailable for some donors at each locus, so association tests used only the typed subset. Assigning TCR associations to individual alleles was difficult when HLA alleles, especially DR and DQ, strongly co-occurred. Compared with the roughly 710-donor mean, donors in an Asian-associated ancestry cluster had fewer N-insertions in productive TCRs, according to a later genetic analysis. A few of the identified cytomegalovirus-associated TCR beta chains were confirmed in vitro to be specific for cytomegalovirus antigens. A further reported finding was that TCR beta sequences accurately predicted the HLA-A and HLA-B alleles for most subjects in the first cohort. A cluster of highly shared sequence variants was judged likely to be a technical artifact of the sequencing pipeline. In a later analysis, several top co-occurrence clusters were reported to appear linked to parvovirus B19, influenza, CMV and Epstein-Barr virus. Correlated functional status among segregating V segments might be attributable to linkage disequilibrium, but an unknown experimental factor could not be ruled out. In a later analysis, TCR association rates were found to vary across HLA loci, with the most associated TCRs seen for DRB1 alleles and the fewest for HLA-C alleles. Sequencing depth was assumed to be roughly uniform across donors in the presence/absence analyses, though that assumption may not hold. In a later analysis, HLA-associated TCR beta chains showed more clonal expansion and lower generation probabilities than non-associated chains that were equally common. At a false discovery rate of 0.05, a later analysis linked roughly 17,000 TCR beta sequences to specific HLA alleles. In a later genetic analysis, a missense DCLRE1C variant was associated with V-gene and J-gene trimming of TCR beta chains, and the association was replicated in an independent cohort. The cohort was sequenced for TCR beta chains only, and without alpha or paired-chain data the features that could be detected were limited. Most TCR sequences were seen in very few donors, while some public TCRs were found in many individuals. In an earlier analysis of some 640 of the donors, most TCR beta V segments were observed in productive rearrangements about 87% or about 30% of the time, broadly matching IMGT annotations. Because counts were too low, about 17 rarely observed V segments, including chromosome 9 orphons, were excluded from the earlier analysis of some 540 of the donors.

In total, just over 650 healthy bone marrow donors made up the cohort. All cohort members were sampled while nominally healthy, although unrecorded immune exposures were likely present. The donor was CMV seronegative and was included in the group of several hundred seronegative cohort members. Each donor provided a peripheral blood sample, and peripheral blood mononuclear cells were used for TCR beta sequencing. The Qiagen DNeasy Blood Extraction Kit was used to extract genomic DNA from the blood cell samples. Receptors were amplified or captured by the immunoSEQ multiplex PCR assay. For the multiplex PCR, a mixture combining 60 forward primers for TCR Vbeta segments and 13 reverse primers for TCR Jbeta segments was used. A multiplex PCR assay on genomic DNA amplified the CDR3 region of rearranged TCR beta genes. The amplified TCR beta libraries were sequenced on the Illumina HiSeq System as 87-base-pair reads. In the authors' own workflow: A later analysis counted 75 million to 100 million unique TCR beta chains across the 600 to 850 repertoires, and 9 million to 14 million of these chains were shared by at least two donors. Raw reads were error-corrected and collapsed into unique sequences by a nearest-neighbor algorithm in which closely related sequences were merged to remove PCR and sequencing errors. To assign V, D and J gene segments, CDR3 sequences were aligned to IMGT reference sequences. For a sequence to be retained, a match of at least six nucleotides was required to both a V gene segment and a J gene segment. Rearrangements were called productive when the CDR3 lacked stop codons and stayed in frame with V and J; all others were non-productive. CDR3 was defined by IMGT convention, running from the second conserved V-encoded cysteine to the conserved J-encoded phenylalanine. The earlier analysis of about 590 of the donors excluded sequences that lacked an unambiguous match to a single V gene segment. An earlier analysis of a few hundred of the donors classified V segments as functional when productive rearrangements were above 56.7% and as segregating when the standard deviation between donors was above 5%. To diagnose cytomegalovirus status from the catalog of TCR beta chain sequences, a statistical classification framework was built. V and J gene assignment, in a later analysis, came from comparing TCR nucleotide sequences with IMGT/GENE-DB human TR gene sequences. In a later analysis, CDR3 sequences and most-parsimonious VDJ recombination scenarios were assigned using the TCRdist pipeline. A later analysis defined each TCR beta chain by its CDR3 amino acid sequence plus V-gene family, and excluded reads lacking a unique V-gene family. A later analysis removed nearly 600 highly shared, low-generation-probability nucleotide sequences to deal with suspected cross-contamination and a sequencing artifact. In a later analysis, a clonal expansion index was calculated for each public chain from normalized within-repertoire ranks of inferred template counts. In a later analysis, generation probabilities were computed using a VDJ recombination model fitted to out-of-frame rearrangements, and the results were checked against IGoR. In a later analysis, hypergeometric tests were used to score TCR-TCR, TCR-HLA and TCR-CMV co-occurrence, with a repertoire-size bias correction applied to TCR pairs. To estimate false discovery rates, a later analysis permuted the HLA or CMV assignments 20 times. A later analysis grouped co-occurring TCRs with DBSCAN, adding TCRdist sequence similarity when clustering within HLA-allele-positive subsets. For co-occurrence clustering, repertoires with fewer than 30,000 or more than 120,000 public chains were excluded, along with a handful of repertoires with anomalous nucleotide sharing. The table comes from immuneACCESS by way of TCRdb, which keeps in-frame sequences with V and J called. Part of the clones is missing from these tables; in studies checked, under half for an unresolved V gene and the rest for unknown reasons. V, J and clone size are those of that table, while D and trimming were read from the DNA. The sample table lists tens of thousands of clones, approximately 75% of them with a count of one. 7.2% of the sample rests with the top ten.

This TCR was sampled from a middle-aged woman in good health and CMV-seronegative. The sample was PBMCs.

For the CDR3, the sequence is CASSSRSGSPTGELFF. The nucleotide sequence reads TGTGCCAGCAGCTCTAGATCAGGGTCCCCGACCGGGGAGCTGTTTTTT. The rearrangement joined TRBV7-9 to TRBJ2-2, and possibly TRBD1, on 5 matching bases. Taken from cysteine to phenylalanine, the CDR3 has 16 residues. The DNA shown is the 48-base CDR3, in frame from base 1. Cut back by 4 bases and 5 bases, the V and J ends lie 17 bases apart. The germline V gene (reference sequence) supplies CDR1 SEHNR and CDR2 FQNEAQ.